This T cell receptor (beta chain) was retrieved from a study of regulatory T cells in long-lasting Graves disease. iRepertoire HTBI primers and Arm-PCR of CDR3 regions built TCR beta libraries. In the original processing: Analysis of the samples identified approximately 63 TRBV and more than eleven TRBJ segments. Each CDR3 protein is one row after TCRdb ran MiXCR on the multiplex PCR reads. These V and J calls are TCRdb output, not the study's own analysis. The table includes 500,000 to 700,000 distinct CDR3 sequences, roughly 30% detected once. Concerning this clonotype itself: The target antigen is unknown.

The CDR3 is 13 amino acids. V lost 9 bases to trimming and J lost 4 bases; unmatched junction nucleotides: 9. Germline V gene sequence: CDR1 MNHNS, CDR2 SASEGT. Time point specified: persistent/refractory GD, antithyroid drugs over 5 years with positive TRAb. TCR sequences were obtained from RNA taken from PBMCs. The authors diagnosed Graves' disease using American Thyroid Association guidelines. Regarding the study as a whole: With 2,500 to 3,000 shared public clonotypes, persistent patients exceeded new patients, who shared over 850. It was in persistent disease that TRBV28, TRBJ1-2 and TRBJ2-5 were favored.

The TCR comes from a female donor with Graves disease. Specimen: peripheral blood mononuclear cells (PBMCs), collected when the disease was refractory, from a patient treated with antithyroid drugs. This chain links TRBV6-1 with TRBJ2-7; TRBD2 agrees at 7 bases. CDR3: CASQRSGTYEQYF. The CDR3 bases are TGTGCCAGTCAACGGAGCGGGACGTACGAGCAGTACTTC.